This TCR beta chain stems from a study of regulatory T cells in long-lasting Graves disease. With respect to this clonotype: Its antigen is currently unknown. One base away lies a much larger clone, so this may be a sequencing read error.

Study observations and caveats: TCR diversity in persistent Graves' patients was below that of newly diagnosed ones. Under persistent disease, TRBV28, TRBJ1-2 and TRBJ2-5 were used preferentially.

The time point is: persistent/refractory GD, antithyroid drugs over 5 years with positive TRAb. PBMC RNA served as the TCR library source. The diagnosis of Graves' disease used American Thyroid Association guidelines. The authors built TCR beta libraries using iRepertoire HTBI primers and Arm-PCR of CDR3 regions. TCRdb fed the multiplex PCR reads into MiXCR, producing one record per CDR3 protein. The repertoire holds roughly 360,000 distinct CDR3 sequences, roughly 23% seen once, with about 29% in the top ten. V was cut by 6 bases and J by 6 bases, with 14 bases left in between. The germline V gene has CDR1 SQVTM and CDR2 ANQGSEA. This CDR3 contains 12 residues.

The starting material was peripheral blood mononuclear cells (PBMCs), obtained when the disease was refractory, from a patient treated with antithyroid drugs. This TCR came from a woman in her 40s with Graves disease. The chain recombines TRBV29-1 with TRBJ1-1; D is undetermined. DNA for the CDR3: TGCAGCGTAAGGTCGGGTCGGGCTGAAGCTTTCTTT. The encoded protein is CSVRSGRAEAFF.